This TCR beta chain was sequenced in a study of T cell responses to AZD1222 COVID-19 vaccine. General observations from the study: Donor demographics were predominantly white British with a female majority; clonal diversity may be underestimated. A rise in Spike-specific TCR breadth and depth followed two AZD1222 doses.

V was pared by 5 bases and J by 5 bases, with 10 bases between. Germline V gene data show CDR1 as LGHDT and CDR2 as YNNKEL (reference sequence). CDR3 length: 14 residues. Clones were read by immunoSEQ multiplex PCR, and TCRdb kept only the in-frame ones, dropping some. The sample carries 130,000 to 150,000 clones, under 95% recorded once. Comment on this clone: Its matching antigen is unknown.

Sequencing was performed on peripheral blood, taken on day 0 of AZD1222 vaccination. The V and J genes are TRBV3-1 (or the pseudogene TRBV3-2) and TRBJ1-6; a possible D gene is TRBD1 (6 bases). The source is an adult in good health. The CDR3: CASSSGQNNSPLHF. The CDR3 DNA is TGTGCCAGCAGCTCGGGACAAAATAATTCACCCCTCCACTTT.